The 3 T cell receptor beta chains below come from one sample, sequenced in a study of radiotherapy plus CTLA-4 blockade in lung cancer. Sequencing used immunoSEQ multiplex PCR; TCRdb keeps in-frame clones, though not all of them. Seen here are about 28,000 clones, about 72% observed once, and the top ten hold 7.5%. The sequencing here drew on peripheral blood, taken from a patient treated with radiotherapy plus ipilimumab. The source is a human donor with non-small cell lung cancer who had stable disease on radiotherapy plus ipilimumab.

The chain carries TRBV6-1 and TRBJ1-5; D remains unclear. CDR1 is MNHNS and CDR2 is SASEGT in the germline V gene. V shed 3 bases and J shed 5 bases, with 11 bases lying between them. This CDR3 region has 14 residues. In DNA form, the CDR3 reads TGTGCCAGCAGTGATAACAAAAGTGATCAGCCCCAGCATTTT. Encoded protein: CASSDNKSDQPQHF.

The chain joins TRBV6-1 to TRBJ2-4, with 8 bases identical to TRBD2. V lost 4 bases, J lost 8 bases, and 13 bases stayed unmatched. The CDR3 length is 16 residues. CDR1 and CDR2 from the germline V gene are MNHNS and SASEGT. The CDR3 loop reads CASSATGTRGIDIQYF. CDR3 DNA sequence: TGTGCCAGCAGTGCCACCGGGACTAGAGGAATTGACATTCAGTACTTC.

The chain has TRBV2 and TRBJ1-6; D is unclear. Germline V gene lookup returns CDR1 SNHLY and CDR2 FYNNEI. This CDR3 is built from 13 residues. The V end was cut by 7 bases, the J end by 7 bases, with 11 bases between. CDR3: CASNRGRNSPLHF. The CDR3 nucleotides read TGTGCCAGCAACCGAGGGAGGAATTCACCCCTCCACTTT.